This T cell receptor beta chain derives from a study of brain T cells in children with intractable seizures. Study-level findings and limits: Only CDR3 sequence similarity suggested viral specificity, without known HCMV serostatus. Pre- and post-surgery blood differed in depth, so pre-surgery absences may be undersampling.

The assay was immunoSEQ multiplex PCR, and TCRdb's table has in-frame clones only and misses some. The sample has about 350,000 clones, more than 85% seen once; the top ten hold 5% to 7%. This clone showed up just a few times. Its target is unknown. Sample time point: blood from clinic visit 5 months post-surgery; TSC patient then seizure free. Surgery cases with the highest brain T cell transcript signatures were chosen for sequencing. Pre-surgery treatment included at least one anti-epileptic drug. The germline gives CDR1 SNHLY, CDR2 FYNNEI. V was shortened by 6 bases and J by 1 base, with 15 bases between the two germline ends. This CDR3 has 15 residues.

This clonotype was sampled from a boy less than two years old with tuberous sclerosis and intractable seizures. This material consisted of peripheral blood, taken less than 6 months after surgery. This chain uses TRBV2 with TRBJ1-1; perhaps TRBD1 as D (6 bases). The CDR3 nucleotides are TGTGCCAGCAGCGGACAGCGTCGGTGGAACACTGAAGCTTTCTTT. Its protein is CASSGQRRWNTEAFF.